These 3 T cell receptor beta chains originate from one sample sequenced in a study of cytomegalovirus exposure and HLA in healthy donors (dated by TCRdb to 2015 to 2018). Receptor amplification or capture employed the immunoSEQ multiplex PCR assay. The multiplex PCR relied on a mix of 60 forward primers for TCR Vbeta segments and 13 reverse primers for TCR Jbeta segments. In its TCRdb copy, this immuneACCESS table keeps in-frame sequences only and misses some clones. Where compared with another copy, unresolved V genes explain less than half of these, and the others have no known cause. The sample table records more than 140,000 clones; about 64% of these occur just once. The ten largest clonotypes hold approximately 2.9% of the sample. The sample was PBMCs. The receptors shown here come from a woman in her thirties in good health and CMV-seropositive.

This clone was counted only a few times. The chain is built from TRBV2 and TRBJ1-1, with TRBD1 matching 7 bases. The CDR3 sequence is 13 residues long. V lost 6 bases and J lost 3; bases outside the gene matches: 4. Germline-derived CDR1 and CDR2 are SNHLY and FYNNEI. CDR3 coding DNA: TGTGCCAGCAGAAACAGGGGAGACACTGAAGCTTTCTTT. Its protein product is CASRNRGDTEAFF.

This chain uses TRBV5-1 with TRBJ1-6; 8 bases map to TRBD1. The junction had 9 bases not matched to a gene; V was cut back by 1 base and J by 6 bases. The CDR3 contains 17 residues. Per germline, CDR1 SGHRS and CDR2 YFSETQ. The DNA for the CDR3 is TGCGCCAGCAGCTTGAGGGGACAGGACCTAGGTAATTCACCCCTCCACTTT. The encoded protein is CASSLRGQDLGNSPLHF.

This rearrangement joins TRBV2 to TRBJ2-4; 9 bases match TRBD2. Trimming cost V 7 bases and J 5 bases; bases outside gene matches: 12. This CDR3 spans 16 amino acids. Per germline, CDR1 SNHLY and CDR2 FYNNEI. Written as DNA, the CDR3 is TGTGCCAGCACCCCCAAGGGACTAGCTCGCGAAAACATTCAGTACTTC. Protein: CASTPKGLARENIQYF.